This TCR beta chain came from a study of graft-versus-host responses after intestinal transplantation. Findings of the study overall: Some GvH clones were seen earlier in gut or blood, suggesting intestinal origin.

Profiled with immunoSEQ multiplex PCR; TCRdb holds only in-frame clones, not every one. In the table there are 15,000 to 20,000 clones, 83% of which are singletons. Lymphocytes (intraepithelial and lamina propria) were released by processing the graft tissue. The CDR3 covers 15 residues. Germline V gene lookup returns CDR1 LNHNV and CDR2 YYDKDF (reference sequence). With V trimmed by 3 bases and J by 1 base, 5 bases remained unmatched. This clone was found a few times. Its target is not known. The rearrangement links TRBV15 to TRBJ1-1, with TRBD1 identical over 7 bases. This sample comprised ileum tissue, obtained roughly 620 days after intestinal transplantation. The source is a human patient who received an intestinal transplant, so some T cells may come from the graft donor. CDR3 sequence (DNA): TGTGCCACCAGCAGTGACAGGGATCGGAACACTGAAGCTTTCTTT. Its protein product is CATSSDRDRNTEAFF.